The 3 T cell receptor beta chains below come from one sample, sequenced in a study of blood T cell repertoires in COVID-19. Some clones are missing from TCRdb's copy, which holds only in-frame ones; the method was immunoSEQ multiplex PCR. The sample has some 200,000 clones, around four fifths seen once. The sample consisted of peripheral blood. These TCRs come from a man aged 60 to 75 with COVID-19, enrolled during active disease.

Note on this clone: The same CDR3 can be traced to other DNA sequences in this sample. The genes are TRBV3-1 (or the pseudogene TRBV3-2) and TRBJ1-1; D might be TRBD1 (5 bases). V dropped 3 bases and J dropped 4 bases, with 9 bases sitting between them. The CDR3 loop spans 13 amino acids. CDR1 and CDR2 (germline): LGHDT, YNNKEL (reference sequence). In DNA form, the CDR3 reads TGTGCCAGCAGCCAGGGGGGGGGCACTGAAGCTTTCTTT. Its translation is CASSQGGGTEAFF.

V gene TRBV6-2 or TRBV6-3 combines with J gene TRBJ1-1; D remains unclear. The CDR3 totals 14 residues. V lost 0 bases and J lost 7, with 12 bases in between. Germline lookup yields CDR1 MNHEY and CDR2 SVGEGT. As DNA, the CDR3 is TGTGCCAGCAGTTACTCGAGAGGTACCAATGAAGCTTTCTTT. Translation: CASSYSRGTNEAFF.

The chain couples TRBV10-3 to TRBJ2-1; a possible D gene is TRBD1 (5 bases). CDR3 length: 13 residues. V was pared by 3 bases and J by 4 bases, with 7 bases between. Germline CDR1 and CDR2: ENHRY and SYGVKD. The CDR3 DNA follows: TGTGCCATCAGTGAAGGGGAATACAATGAGCAGTTCTTC. Translating it yields CAISEGEYNEQFF.